This entry is about one T cell receptor beta chain. This sample is drawn from a study of T cells after somatic rescue of genetic block. Repertoires were generated with immunoSEQ multiplex PCR, while TCRdb's copy carries only in-frame clones and drops some. The data show 100,000 to 120,000 clones, with 80% to 95% seen just once and about 1.5% held by the top ten. The CDR3 extends over 12 amino acids. V shed 8 bases and J shed 4 bases, with 12 bases lying between them. Germline CDR1 reads LGHNT; CDR2 reads FRNRAP. This sequence was found in a woman under 30. The genes are TRBV12-5 and TRBJ2-7; a possible D gene is TRBD2 (7 bases). Sample: peripheral blood mononuclear cells (PBMCs). CDR3 nucleotides: TGTGCTAGTACCGAGGGGGGGTACGAGCAGTACTTC. Protein sequence: CASTEGGYEQYF.